A selection of T cell receptor beta chains follows, all from one sample in a study of vaccination and CD4 T cells after COVID-19. These TCRs' antigens remain unknown. TCRdb re-analysed the PCR reads in MiXCR, keeping a single row per CDR3 protein. The table shows 15,000 to 20,000 distinct CDR3 sequences, with 47% occurring only once. This material consisted of CD4+ T cells from blood, cultured in vitro, taken before SARS-CoV-2 vaccination. The source is a human donor who had recovered from COVID-19. The CDR3 runs from the conserved cysteine through the conserved F or W. The order of the fields is J gene, clone size, V gene, D gene, CDR3 DNA, CDR3 protein. D genes are given only for firm matches. Part of the rows lack a size; the others show once, few, many or a class for expanded clones.

TRBJ1-6 medium-sized TRBV5-1 TRBD1 TGCGCCAGCAGCTTGGGACAGGGATCTACTTCACCCCTCCACTTT CASSLGQGSTSPLHF
TRBJ1-1 - TRBV10-3 - TGTGCCATCAGTGAGGGTCAAATGAACACTGAAGCTTTCTTT CAISEGQMNTEAFF
TRBJ2-2 - TRBV5-1 TRBD2 TGCGCCAGCAGCCCGGGACTAGCGAACACCGGGGAGCTGTTTTTT CASSPGLANTGELFF
TRBJ1-6 - TRBV11-2 TRBD1 TGTGCCAGCAGCTCCAGGGGGAATAATTCACCCCTCCACTTT CASSSRGNNSPLHF
TRBJ2-3 - TRBV20-1 TRBD2 TGCAGTGTTTCACTAGAGACTAGCGGGGTGACAGATACGCAGTATTTT CSVSLETSGVTDTQYF
TRBJ2-3 - TRBV7-2 - TGTGCCAGCAGCTTTTCCAGTAGCACAGATACGCAGTATTTT CASSFSSSTDTQYF
TRBJ2-3 - TRBV12-3/TRBV12-4 TRBD2 TGTGCCAGCAGAGGTTTGCGGGAGGGCACGCGGTATTTT CASRGLREGTRYF
TRBJ1-1 - TRBV7-9 TRBD1 TGTGCCAGCAGCCGCACAGGGGTGAACACTGAAGCTTTCTTT CASSRTGVNTEAFF
TRBJ2-1 - TRBV20-1 - TGCAGTGCTAGCCGGGGCCTCTCCTACAATGAGCAGTTCTTC CSASRGLSYNEQFF
TRBJ2-1 - TRBV28 - TGTGCCAGCAGTTTACGCTACGGAACTGGAGAGCAGTTCTTC CASSLRYGTGEQFF
TRBJ2-7 - TRBV6-5 - TGTGCCAGCAGTTACTCGATTGGGGCGGGCAGGGCTAAATACGAGCAGTACTTC CASSYSIGAGRAKYEQYF
TRBJ2-7 - TRBV2 TRBD2 TGTGCCAGCAGTAGGACTAGCGGGAGGACTGAGCAGTACTTC CASSRTSGRTEQYF
TRBJ1-1 - TRBV7-9 - TGTGCCAGCAGCCTACGCCCGGACGGGAACACTGAAGCTTTCTTT CASSLRPDGNTEAFF
TRBJ2-3 few TRBV20-1 TRBD2 TGCAGTGCTAGAGATCCTGGTGGGAGGGGCACAGATACGCAGTATTTT CSARDPGGRGTDTQYF
TRBJ1-6 - TRBV7-9 - TGTGCCAGCAGCTTAGCGCTCGGGGGGATCGAGGGTTCACCCCTCCACTTT CASSLALGGIEGSPLHF
TRBJ2-3 - TRBV18 TRBD1 TGTGCCAGCTCACCACTCAGTCAGGGGGGCACAGATACGCAGTATTTT CASSPLSQGGTDTQYF
TRBJ2-5 few TRBV15 - TGTGCCACCAGCAGAGAGGTTGGCAGGGAGACCCAGTACTTC CATSREVGRETQYF
TRBJ1-3 - TRBV28 TRBD1 TGTGCCAGCAGCACAGGACAGGGAAGAGGAAACACCATATATTTT CASSTGQGRGNTIYF
TRBJ1-6 few TRBV27 - TGTGCCAGCAGTTACGGACAGACCTCCTATAATTCACCCCTCCACTTT CASSYGQTSYNSPLHF
TRBJ1-5 few TRBV20-1 TRBD1 TGCAGCGTGGGACAGCTCAATCAGCCCCAGCATTTT CSVGQLNQPQHF
TRBJ2-1 - TRBV27 TRBD2 TGTGCCAGCAGGGTTTTAGTAGCGGGGGGGTACAATGAGCAGTTCTTC CASRVLVAGGYNEQFF
TRBJ1-2 - TRBV7-9 - TGTGCCAGCAGCTTAACTCGGGGTAACTATGGCTACACCTTC CASSLTRGNYGYTF
TRBJ1-1 - TRBV5-4 TRBD1 TGTGCCAGCAGCCTTGGACAGGGTGGGATGAACACTGAAGCTTTCTTT CASSLGQGGMNTEAFF
TRBJ2-1 few TRBV20-1 - TGCAGTGCTAGAAAAGTTGGTGAGCAGTTCTTC CSARKVGEQFF
TRBJ2-4 few TRBV6-1 - TGTGCCAGCAACACCGGCCTAAAGGGGTGGCAGTACTTC CASNTGLKGWQYF
TRBJ1-2 few TRBV20-1 TRBD1 TGCAGTGCTAGAGACCGGGACAGGGGGGAAAGTGGCTACACCTTC CSARDRDRGESGYTF
TRBJ1-3 - TRBV19 - TGTGCCAGTATCGGACCGGGCTCTGGAAACACCATATATTTT CASIGPGSGNTIYF
TRBJ1-5 - TRBV10-3 TRBD1 TGTGCCATCAGTGATGGGACAGGGTCATCGCAGCCCCAGCATTTT CAISDGTGSSQPQHF
TRBJ2-1 - TRBV4-2 TRBD2 TGTGCCAGCAGCCGAACGGGGACTAGCGGGGGCAACAATGAGCAGTTCTTC CASSRTGTSGGNNEQFF
TRBJ2-5 - TRBV5-4 - TGTGCCAGCAGCTTGACCAGGGCCGGCCAAGAGACCCAGTACTTC CASSLTRAGQETQYF